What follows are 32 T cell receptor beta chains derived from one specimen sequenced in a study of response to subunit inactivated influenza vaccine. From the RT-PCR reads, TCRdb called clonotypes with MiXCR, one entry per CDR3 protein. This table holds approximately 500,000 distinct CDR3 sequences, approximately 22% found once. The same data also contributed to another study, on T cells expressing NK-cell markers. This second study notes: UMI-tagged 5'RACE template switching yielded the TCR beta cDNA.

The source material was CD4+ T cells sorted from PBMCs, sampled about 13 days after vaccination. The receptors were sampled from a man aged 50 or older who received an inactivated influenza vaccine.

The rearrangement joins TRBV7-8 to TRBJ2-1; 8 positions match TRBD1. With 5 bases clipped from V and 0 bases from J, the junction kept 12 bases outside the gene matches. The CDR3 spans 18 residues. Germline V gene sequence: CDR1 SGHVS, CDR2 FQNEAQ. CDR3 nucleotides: TGTGCCAGCAGCATTAGGCGTGGACAGGGCCGCTCCTACAATGAGCAGTTCTTC. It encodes CASSIRRGQGRSYNEQFF.

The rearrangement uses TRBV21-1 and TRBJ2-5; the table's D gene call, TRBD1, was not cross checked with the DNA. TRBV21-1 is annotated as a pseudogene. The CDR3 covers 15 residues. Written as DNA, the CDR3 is TGTGCCAGCAGCACAGACCGGGACAGCCAAGAGACCCAGTACTTC. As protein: CASSTDRDSQETQYF.

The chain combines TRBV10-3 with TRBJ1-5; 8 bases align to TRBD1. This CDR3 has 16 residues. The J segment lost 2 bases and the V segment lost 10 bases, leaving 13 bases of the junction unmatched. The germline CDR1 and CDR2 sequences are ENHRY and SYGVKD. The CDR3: CASGQGEGGGNQPQHF. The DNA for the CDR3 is TGTGCCAGCGGACAGGGTGAAGGAGGAGGCAATCAGCCCCAGCATTTT.

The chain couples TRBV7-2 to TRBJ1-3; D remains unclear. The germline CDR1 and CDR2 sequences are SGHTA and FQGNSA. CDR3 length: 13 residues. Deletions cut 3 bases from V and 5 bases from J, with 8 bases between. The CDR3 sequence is CASSFDRRNTIYF. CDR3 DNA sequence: TGTGCCAGCAGCTTCGACCGTCGAAACACCATATATTTT.

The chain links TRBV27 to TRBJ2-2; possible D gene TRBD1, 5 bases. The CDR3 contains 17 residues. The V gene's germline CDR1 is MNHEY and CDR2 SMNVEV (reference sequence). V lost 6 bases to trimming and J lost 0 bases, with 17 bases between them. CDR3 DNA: TGTGCCAGCAGCCCCCTAGGGGTCAGTACGAACACCGGGGAGCTGTTTTTT. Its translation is CASSPLGVSTNTGELFF.

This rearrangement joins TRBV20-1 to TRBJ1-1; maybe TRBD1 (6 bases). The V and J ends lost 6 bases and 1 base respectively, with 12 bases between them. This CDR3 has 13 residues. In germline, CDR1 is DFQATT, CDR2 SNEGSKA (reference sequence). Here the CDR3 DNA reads TGCAGTGCACCGGGACAACGGAACACTGAAGCTTTCTTT. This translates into CSAPGQRNTEAFF.

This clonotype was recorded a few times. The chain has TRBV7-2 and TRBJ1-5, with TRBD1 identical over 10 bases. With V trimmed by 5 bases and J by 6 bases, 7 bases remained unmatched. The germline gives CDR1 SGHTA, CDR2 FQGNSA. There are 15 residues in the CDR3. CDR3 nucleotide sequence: TGTGCCAGCAGCACATCGACAGGGGGCGGTCAGCCCCAGCATTTT. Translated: CASSTSTGGGQPQHF.

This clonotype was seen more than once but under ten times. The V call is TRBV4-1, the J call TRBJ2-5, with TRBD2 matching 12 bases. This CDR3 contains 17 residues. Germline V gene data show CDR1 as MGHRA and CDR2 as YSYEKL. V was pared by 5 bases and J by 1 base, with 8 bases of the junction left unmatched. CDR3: CASSSTSGGLFQETQYF. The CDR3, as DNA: TGCGCCAGCAGCTCAACTAGCGGGGGGCTCTTCCAAGAGACCCAGTACTTC.

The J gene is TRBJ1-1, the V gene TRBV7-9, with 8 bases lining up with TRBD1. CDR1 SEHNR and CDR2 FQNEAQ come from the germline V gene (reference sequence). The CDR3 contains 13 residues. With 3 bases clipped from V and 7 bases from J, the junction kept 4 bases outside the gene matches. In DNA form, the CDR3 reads TGTGCCAGCAGCTTCACCGGGACAGGTGAAGCTTTCTTT. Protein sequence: CASSFTGTGEAFF.

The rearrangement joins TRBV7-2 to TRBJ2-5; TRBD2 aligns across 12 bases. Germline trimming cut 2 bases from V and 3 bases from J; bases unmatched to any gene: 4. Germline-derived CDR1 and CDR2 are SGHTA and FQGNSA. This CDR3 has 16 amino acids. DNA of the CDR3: TGTGCCAGCAGCTTAAGTTCTAGCGGGGGGGAAGAGACCCAGTACTTC. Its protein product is CASSLSSSGGEETQYF. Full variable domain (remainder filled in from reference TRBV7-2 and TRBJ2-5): GAGVSQSPSNKVTEKGKDVELRCDPISGHTALYWYRQSLGQGLEFLIYFQGNSAPDKSGLPSDRFSAERTGGSVSTLTIQRTQQEDSAVYLCASSLSSSGGEETQYFGPGTRLLVL.

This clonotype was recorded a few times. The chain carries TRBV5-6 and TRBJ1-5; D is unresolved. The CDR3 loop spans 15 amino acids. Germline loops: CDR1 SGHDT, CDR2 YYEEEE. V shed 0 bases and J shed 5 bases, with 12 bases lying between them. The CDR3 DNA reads TGTGCCAGCAGCTTGGGCCCCGGGAGGGATCAGCCCCAGCATTTT. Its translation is CASSLGPGRDQPQHF.

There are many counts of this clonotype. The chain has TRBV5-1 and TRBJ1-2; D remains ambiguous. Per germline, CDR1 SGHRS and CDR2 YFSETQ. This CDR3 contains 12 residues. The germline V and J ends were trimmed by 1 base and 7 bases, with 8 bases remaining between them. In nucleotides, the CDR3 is TGCGCCAGCAGCTTGCGGAATAGTGGCTACACCTTC. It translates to CASSLRNSGYTF.

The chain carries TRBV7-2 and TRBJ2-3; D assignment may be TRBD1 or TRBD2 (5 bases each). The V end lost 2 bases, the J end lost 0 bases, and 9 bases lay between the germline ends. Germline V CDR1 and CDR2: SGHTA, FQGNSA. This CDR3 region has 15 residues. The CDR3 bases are TGTGCCAGCAGCTTACAGGGACGGAGCACAGATACGCAGTATTTT. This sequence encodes CASSLQGRSTDTQYF.

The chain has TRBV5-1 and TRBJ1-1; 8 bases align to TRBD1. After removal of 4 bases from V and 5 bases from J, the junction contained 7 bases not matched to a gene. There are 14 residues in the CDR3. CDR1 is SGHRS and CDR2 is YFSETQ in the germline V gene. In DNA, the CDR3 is TGCGCCAGCAGCCTAATTAGACAGGGGACTGAAGCTTTCTTT. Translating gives CASSLIRQGTEAFF.

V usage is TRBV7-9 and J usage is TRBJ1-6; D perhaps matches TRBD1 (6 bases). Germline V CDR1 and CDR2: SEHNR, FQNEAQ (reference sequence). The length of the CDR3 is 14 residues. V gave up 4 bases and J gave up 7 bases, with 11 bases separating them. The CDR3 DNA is TGTGCCAGCAGCTCAGGGGCAGCCAATTCACCCCTCCACTTT. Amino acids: CASSSGAANSPLHF.

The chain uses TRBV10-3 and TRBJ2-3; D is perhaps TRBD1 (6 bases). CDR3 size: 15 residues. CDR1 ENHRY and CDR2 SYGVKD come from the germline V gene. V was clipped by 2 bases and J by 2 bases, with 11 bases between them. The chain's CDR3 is CAISEARGVTDTQYF. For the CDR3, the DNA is TGTGCCATCAGTGAGGCCAGGGGTGTCACAGATACGCAGTATTTT.

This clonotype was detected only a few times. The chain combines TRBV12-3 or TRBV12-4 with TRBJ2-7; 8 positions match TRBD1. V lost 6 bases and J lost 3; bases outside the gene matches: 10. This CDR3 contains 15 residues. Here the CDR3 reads CASRNGQGSSYEQYF. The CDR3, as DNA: TGTGCCAGCAGGAATGGACAGGGTAGTAGCTACGAGCAGTACTTC.

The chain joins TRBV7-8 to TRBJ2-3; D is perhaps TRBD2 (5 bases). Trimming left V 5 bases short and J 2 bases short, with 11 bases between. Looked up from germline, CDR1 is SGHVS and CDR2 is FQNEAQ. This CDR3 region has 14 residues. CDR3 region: CASSRRRDTDTQYF. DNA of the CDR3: TGTGCCAGCAGCAGGCGCCGGGACACAGATACGCAGTATTTT.

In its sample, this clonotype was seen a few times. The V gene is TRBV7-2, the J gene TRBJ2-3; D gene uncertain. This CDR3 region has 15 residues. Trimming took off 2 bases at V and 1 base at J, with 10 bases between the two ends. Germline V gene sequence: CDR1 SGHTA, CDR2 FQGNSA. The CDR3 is CASSLMGGRTDTQYF. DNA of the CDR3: TGTGCCAGCAGCTTAATGGGCGGTCGCACAGATACGCAGTATTTT.

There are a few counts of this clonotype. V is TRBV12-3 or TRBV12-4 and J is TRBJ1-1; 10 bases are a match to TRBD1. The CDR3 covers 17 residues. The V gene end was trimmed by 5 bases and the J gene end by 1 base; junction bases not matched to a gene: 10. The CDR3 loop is CASSLPRQGARNTEAFF. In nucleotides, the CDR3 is TGTGCCAGCAGTCTACCTCGACAGGGGGCTAGGAACACTGAAGCTTTCTTT.

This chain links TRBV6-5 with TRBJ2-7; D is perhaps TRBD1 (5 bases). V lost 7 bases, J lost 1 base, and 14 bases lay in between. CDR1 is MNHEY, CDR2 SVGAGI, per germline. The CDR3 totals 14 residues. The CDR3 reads CASITGAGSYEQYF. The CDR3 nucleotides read TGTGCCAGCATTACTGGGGCAGGTTCCTACGAGCAGTACTTC.

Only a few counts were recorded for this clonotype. Written as DNA, the CDR3 is TGCGCCAGCGCCCGGACAGGGGGTATAGAGACCCAGTACTTC. It translates to CASARTGGIETQYF. V is TRBV5-1 and J is TRBJ2-5, with 10 bases matching TRBD1. CDR3 length: 14 residues. Germline V gives CDR1 SGHRS, CDR2 YFSETQ. V dropped 7 bases and J dropped 4; count of bases not matched to a gene: 7. Together with reference TRBV5-1 and TRBJ2-5, the CDR3 gives the full variable domain: KAGVTQTPRYLIKTRGQQVTLSCSPISGHRSVSWYQQTPGQGLQFLFEYFSETQRNKGNFPGRFSGRQFSNSRSEMNVSTLELGDSALYLCASARTGGIETQYFGPGTRLLVL.

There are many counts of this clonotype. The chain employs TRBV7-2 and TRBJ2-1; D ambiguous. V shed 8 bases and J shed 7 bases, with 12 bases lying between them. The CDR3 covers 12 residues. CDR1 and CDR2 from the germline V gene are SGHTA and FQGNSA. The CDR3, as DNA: TGTGCCAGCTCCCCTACTGGGAATGAGCAGTTCTTC. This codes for CASSPTGNEQFF.

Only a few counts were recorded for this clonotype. The CDR3 DNA is TGTGCCAGCAGTCCCGGGACAGGGACACATACGCAGTATTTT. It specifies CASSPGTGTHTQYF. This chain links TRBV28 with TRBJ2-3; TRBD1 matches at 9 bases. Unmatched junction bases numbered 7, after V lost 5 bases and J lost 7 bases. The CDR3 is 14 amino acids. Germline V gene lookup returns CDR1 MDHEN and CDR2 SYDVKM.

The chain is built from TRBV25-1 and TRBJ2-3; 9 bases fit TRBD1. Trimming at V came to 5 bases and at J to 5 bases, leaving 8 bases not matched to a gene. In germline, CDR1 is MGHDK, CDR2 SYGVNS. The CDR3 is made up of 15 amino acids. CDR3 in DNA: TGTGCCAGCAGTCTGCACAGGGGGCTAGAAGATACGCAGTATTTT. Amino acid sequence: CASSLHRGLEDTQYF.

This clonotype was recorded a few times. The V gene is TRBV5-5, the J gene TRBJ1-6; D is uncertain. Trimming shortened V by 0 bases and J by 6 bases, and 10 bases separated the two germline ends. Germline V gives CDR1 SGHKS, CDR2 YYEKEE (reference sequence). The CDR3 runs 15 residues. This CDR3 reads CASSLDGLVNSPLHF. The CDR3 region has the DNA TGTGCCAGCAGCTTGGACGGCCTTGTTAATTCACCCCTCCACTTT. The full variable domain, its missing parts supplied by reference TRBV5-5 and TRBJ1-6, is DAGVTQSPTHLIKTRGQQVTLRCSPISGHKSVSWYQQVLGQGPQFIFQYYEKEERGRGNFPDRFSARQFPNYSSELNVNALLLGDSALYLCASSLDGLVNSPLHFGNGTRLTVT.

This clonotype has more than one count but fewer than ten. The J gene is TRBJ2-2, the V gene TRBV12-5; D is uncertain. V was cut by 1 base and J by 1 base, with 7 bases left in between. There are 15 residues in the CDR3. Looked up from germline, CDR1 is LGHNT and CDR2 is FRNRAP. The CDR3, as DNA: TGTGCTAGTGGTTTGGGCACCCAGAACACCGGGGAGCTGTTTTTT. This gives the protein CASGLGTQNTGELFF.

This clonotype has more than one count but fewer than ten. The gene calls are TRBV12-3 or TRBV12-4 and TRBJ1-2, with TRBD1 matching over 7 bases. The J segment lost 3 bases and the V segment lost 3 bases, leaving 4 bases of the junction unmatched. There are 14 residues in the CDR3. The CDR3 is CASSLDRTYYGYTF. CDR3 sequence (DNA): TGTGCCAGCAGTTTGGACAGGACTTACTATGGCTACACCTTC.

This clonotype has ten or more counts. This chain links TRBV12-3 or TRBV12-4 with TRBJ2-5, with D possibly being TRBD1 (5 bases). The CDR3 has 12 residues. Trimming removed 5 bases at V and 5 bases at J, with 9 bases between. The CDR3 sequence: CASSDPGETQYF. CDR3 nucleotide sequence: TGTGCCAGCAGTGACCCAGGGGAGACCCAGTACTTC.

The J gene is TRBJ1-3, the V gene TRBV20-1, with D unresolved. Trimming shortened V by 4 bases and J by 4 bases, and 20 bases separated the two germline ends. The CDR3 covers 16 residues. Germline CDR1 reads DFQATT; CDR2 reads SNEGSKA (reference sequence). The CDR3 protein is CSATYPEGSDGNTIYF. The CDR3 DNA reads TGCAGTGCTACCTATCCGGAGGGTTCGGACGGAAACACCATATATTTT.

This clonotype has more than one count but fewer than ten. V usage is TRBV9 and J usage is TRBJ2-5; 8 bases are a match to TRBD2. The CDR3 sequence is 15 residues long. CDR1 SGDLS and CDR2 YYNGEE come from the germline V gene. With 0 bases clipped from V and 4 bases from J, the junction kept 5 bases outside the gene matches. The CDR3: CASSVAAGARETQYF. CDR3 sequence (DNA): TGTGCCAGCAGCGTAGCAGCGGGGGCCCGAGAGACCCAGTACTTC.

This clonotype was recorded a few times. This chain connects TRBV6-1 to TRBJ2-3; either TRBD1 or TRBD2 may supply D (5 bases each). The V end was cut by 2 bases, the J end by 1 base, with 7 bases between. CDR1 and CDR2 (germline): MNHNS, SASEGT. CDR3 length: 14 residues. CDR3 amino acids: CASSERGRTDTQYF. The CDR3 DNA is TGTGCCAGCAGTGAACGGGGACGCACAGATACGCAGTATTTT.